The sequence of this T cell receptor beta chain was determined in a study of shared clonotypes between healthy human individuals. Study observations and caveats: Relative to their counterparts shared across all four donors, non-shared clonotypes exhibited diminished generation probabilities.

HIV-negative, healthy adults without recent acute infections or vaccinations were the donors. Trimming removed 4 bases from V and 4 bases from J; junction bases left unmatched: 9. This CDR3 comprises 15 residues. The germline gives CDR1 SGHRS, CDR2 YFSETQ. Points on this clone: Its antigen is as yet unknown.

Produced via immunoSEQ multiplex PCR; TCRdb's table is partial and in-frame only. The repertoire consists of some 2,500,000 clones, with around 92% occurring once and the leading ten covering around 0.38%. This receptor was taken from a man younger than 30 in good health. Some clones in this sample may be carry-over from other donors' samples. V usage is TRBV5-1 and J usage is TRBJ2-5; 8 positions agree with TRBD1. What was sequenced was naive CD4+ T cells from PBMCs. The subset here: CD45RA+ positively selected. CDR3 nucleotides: TGCGCCAGCAGCCCGGGACAGGCGTTACGAGAGACCCAGTACTTC. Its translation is CASSPGQALRETQYF.